Shown below are 7 T cell receptor beta chains from a single sample sequenced in a study of shared clonotypes between healthy human individuals. Clones were sequenced by immunoSEQ multiplex PCR, and TCRdb holds only the in-frame ones, with some missing. Found here are over 400,000 clones, 81% of them singletons; the top ten hold roughly 13%. Sequencing was performed on PBMCs. The receptor set was obtained from a woman between 35 and 50 years old in good health. Some clones in this sample may be carry-over from other donors' samples.

The chain couples TRBV7-6 to TRBJ2-2, with TRBD1 as a possible D gene (6 bases). V was pared by 2 bases and J by 2 bases, with 15 bases between. The germline V gene encodes CDR1 SGHVS and CDR2 FNYEAQ. This CDR3 region has 17 residues. The CDR3 DNA is TGTGCCAGCAGCTTAACAGGGAACTCAGGAAACACCGGGGAGCTGTTTTTT. Translated, it gives CASSLTGNSGNTGELFF.

This clone was seen just once. This likely reflects a read error, since a far larger clone is one base away. The gene calls are TRBV27 and TRBJ2-3; perhaps TRBD1 as D (5 bases). In germline, CDR1 is MNHEY, CDR2 SMNVEV (reference sequence). The V end was cut by 7 bases, the J end by 6 bases, with 14 bases between. This CDR3 is 13 amino acids long. The CDR3 region has the DNA TGTGCCAGCACAGGGTCCCACGGTGATACGCAGTATTTT. It yields the protein CASTGSHGDTQYF.

This sequence joins TRBV25-1 and TRBJ2-7; D gene ambiguous. The CDR3 length is 15 residues. V gave up 4 bases and J gave up 3 bases, with 16 bases separating them. From germline, CDR1 is MGHDK and CDR2 SYGVNS. Written as DNA, the CDR3 is TGTGCCAGCAGTGCCTTGGACCCGACAAGCTACGAGCAGTACTTC. Translated, it gives CASSALDPTSYEQYF.

This chain links TRBV4-1 with TRBJ2-1, with TRBD2 matching 14 bases. V gave up 4 bases and J gave up 4 bases; unmatched junction bases: 15. The CDR3 is made up of 20 amino acids. The germline gives CDR1 MGHRA, CDR2 YSYEKL. The DNA of the CDR3 is TGCGCCAGCAGCCGGGGACTAGCGGGAGTAACGGTATGGCAGTACAATGAGCAGTTCTTC. It translates to CASSRGLAGVTVWQYNEQFF.

The chain joins TRBV2 to TRBJ1-4; D is uncertain. Deletions cut 7 bases from V and 4 bases from J, with 13 bases between. The germline CDR1 and CDR2 sequences are SNHLY and FYNNEI. CDR3 length: 14 amino acids. CDR3 nucleotide sequence: TGTGCCAGCAAGAGCAGAGGGCATAATGAAAAACTGTTTTTT. Its protein product is CASKSRGHNEKLFF.

This clone was seen a few times. J is TRBJ1-5 and V is TRBV5-1; no definite D call. The length of the CDR3 is 14 residues. Germline V gene data show CDR1 as SGHRS and CDR2 as YFSETQ. V was trimmed by 4 bases and J by 0 bases, leaving 8 bases between them. CDR3: CASSPGGSNQPQHF. CDR3 DNA: TGCGCCAGCAGCCCCGGCGGTAGCAATCAGCCCCAGCATTTT. Using reference TRBV5-1 and TRBJ1-5 for the parts outside the CDR3, the full variable domain is KAGVTQTPRYLIKTRGQQVTLSCSPISGHRSVSWYQQTPGQGLQFLFEYFSETQRNKGNFPGRFSGRQFSNSRSEMNVSTLELGDSALYLCASSPGGSNQPQHFGDGTRLSIL.

The rearrangement uses TRBV18 and TRBJ2-5; tentative D call: TRBD2 (9 bases). The V end was cut by 5 bases, the J end by 3 bases, with 19 bases between. The CDR3 is made up of 16 amino acids. CDR1 KGHSH and CDR2 LQKENI come from the germline V gene. The DNA for the CDR3 is TGTGCCAGCTCAATCCAGGGGGCTAGCGGGAAAGAGACCCAGTACTTC. It specifies CASSIQGASGKETQYF. The variable domain in full, completed from reference TRBV18 and TRBJ2-5, reads NAGVMQNPRHLVRRRGQEARLRCSPMKGHSHVYWYRQLPEEGLKFMVYLQKENIIDESGMPKERFSAEFPKEGPSILRIQQVVRGDSAAYFCASSIQGASGKETQYFGPGTRLLVL.